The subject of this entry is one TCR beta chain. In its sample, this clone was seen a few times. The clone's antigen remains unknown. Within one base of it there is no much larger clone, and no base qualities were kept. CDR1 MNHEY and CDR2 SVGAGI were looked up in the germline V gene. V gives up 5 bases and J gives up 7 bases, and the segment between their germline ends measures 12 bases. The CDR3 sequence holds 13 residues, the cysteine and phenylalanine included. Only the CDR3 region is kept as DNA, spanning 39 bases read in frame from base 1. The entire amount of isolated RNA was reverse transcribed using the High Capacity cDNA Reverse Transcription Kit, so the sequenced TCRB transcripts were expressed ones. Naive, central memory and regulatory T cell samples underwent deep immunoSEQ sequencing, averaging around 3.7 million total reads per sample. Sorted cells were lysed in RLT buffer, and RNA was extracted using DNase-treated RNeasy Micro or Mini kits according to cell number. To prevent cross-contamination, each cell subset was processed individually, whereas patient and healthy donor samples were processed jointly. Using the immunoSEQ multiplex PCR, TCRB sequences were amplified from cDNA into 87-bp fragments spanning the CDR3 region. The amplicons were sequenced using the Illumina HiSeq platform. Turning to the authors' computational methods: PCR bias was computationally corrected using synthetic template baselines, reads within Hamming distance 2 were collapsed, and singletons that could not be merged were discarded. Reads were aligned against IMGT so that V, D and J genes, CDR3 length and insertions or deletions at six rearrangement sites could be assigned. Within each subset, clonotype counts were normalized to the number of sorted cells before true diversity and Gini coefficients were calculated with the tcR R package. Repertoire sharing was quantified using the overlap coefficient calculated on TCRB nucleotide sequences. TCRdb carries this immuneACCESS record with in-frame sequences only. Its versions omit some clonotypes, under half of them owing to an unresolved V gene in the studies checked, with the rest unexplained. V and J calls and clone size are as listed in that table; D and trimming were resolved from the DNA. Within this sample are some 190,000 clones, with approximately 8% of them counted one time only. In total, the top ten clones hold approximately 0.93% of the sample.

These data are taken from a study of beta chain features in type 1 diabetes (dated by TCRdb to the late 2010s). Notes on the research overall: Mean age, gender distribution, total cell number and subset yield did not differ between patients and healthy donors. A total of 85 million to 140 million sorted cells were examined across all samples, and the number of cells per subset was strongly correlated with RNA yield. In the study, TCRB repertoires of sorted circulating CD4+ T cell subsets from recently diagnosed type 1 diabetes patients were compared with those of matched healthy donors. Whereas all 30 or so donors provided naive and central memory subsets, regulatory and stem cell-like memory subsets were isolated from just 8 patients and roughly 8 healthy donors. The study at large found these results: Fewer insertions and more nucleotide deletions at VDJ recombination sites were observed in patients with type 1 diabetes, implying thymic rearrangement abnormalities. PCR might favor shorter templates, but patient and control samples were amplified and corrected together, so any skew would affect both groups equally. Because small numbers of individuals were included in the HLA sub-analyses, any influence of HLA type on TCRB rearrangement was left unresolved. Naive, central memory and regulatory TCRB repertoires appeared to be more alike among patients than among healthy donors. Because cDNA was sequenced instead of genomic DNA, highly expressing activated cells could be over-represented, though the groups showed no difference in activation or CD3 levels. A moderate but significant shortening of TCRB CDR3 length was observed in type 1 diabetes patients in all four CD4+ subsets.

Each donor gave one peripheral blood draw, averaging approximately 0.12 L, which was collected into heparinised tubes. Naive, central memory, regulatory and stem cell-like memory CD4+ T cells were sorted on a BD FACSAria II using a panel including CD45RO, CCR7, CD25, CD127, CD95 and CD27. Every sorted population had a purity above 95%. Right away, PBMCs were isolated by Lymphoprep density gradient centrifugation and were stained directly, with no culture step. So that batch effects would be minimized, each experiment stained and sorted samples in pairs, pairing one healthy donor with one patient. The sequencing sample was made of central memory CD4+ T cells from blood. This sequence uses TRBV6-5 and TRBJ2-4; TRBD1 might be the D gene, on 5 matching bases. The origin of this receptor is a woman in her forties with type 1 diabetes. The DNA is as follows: TGTGCCAGCAGTGAGCCCCAGGGTAACATTCAGTACTTC. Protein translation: CASSEPQGNIQYF.